The clone carrying this TCR beta chain was counted a few times. The target antigen is unknown. These data belong to a study of CD8+CD57+ T cells in acquired aplastic anemia. For the study at large: Isolated CD4+ and CD8+ cells, once sorted, yielded DNA averaging around 3.1 ug. Average CD4+ read depth in healthy donors was approximately 9.9 million reads.

Study-wide findings and caveats: Overlap between patients and controls comprised 25 to 30 CD8+ CDR3 sequences. Between the patient and control groups, CD8+ Simpson's diversity did not differ significantly.

Template material for TCR beta VDJ and CDR3 profiling consisted of genomic DNA. TCRdb re-called the reads through MiXCR, storing one row per CDR3 protein. The sample records about 210,000 distinct CDR3 sequences, approximately 60% being singletons. The receptor was derived from a human donor in good health. Sequenced material: sorted CD4+, CD8+, or CD8+CD57+ T cells (not recorded which) from PBMCs.

The chain's CDR3 is CASSLVWGIETQYF. DNA of the CDR3: TGTGCCAGCAGCTTAGTCTGGGGCATCGAGACCCAGTACTTC. J is TRBJ2-5 and V is TRBV7-9, with a possible D match to TRBD1 (5 bases). Germline lookup yields CDR1 SEHNR and CDR2 FQNEAQ (reference sequence). The CDR3 has 14 residues. V lost 1 base and J lost 5, with 11 bases in between.